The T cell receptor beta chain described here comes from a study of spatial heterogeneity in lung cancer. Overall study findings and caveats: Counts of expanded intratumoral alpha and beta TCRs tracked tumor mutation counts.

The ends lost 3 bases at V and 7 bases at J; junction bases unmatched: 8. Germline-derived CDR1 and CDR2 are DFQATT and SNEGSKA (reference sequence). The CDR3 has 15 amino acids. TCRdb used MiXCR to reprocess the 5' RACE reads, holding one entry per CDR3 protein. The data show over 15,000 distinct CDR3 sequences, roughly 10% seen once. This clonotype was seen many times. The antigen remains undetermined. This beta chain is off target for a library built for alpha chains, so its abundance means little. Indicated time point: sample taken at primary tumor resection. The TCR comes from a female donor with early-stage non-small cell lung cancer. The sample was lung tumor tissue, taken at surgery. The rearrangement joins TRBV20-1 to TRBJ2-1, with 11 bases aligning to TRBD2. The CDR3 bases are TGCAGTGCTAGTGATAGCGGGGGGGCCAGGAATGAGCAGTTCTTC. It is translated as CSASDSGGARNEQFF.